The 18 T cell receptor beta chains listed next were all sequenced from one sample in a study of read filtering for tumor transcriptome and immune sequencing. From roughly 400 ng of RNA, a library with molecular barcoded alpha/delta and beta/gamma adaptors was made. Each CDR3 protein gets one entry after TCRdb re-called the reads with MiXCR. This table holds 100,000 to 150,000 distinct CDR3 sequences, 13% found once. The sample was a population of CD138-negative cells sorted from bone marrow. These receptors came from a donor aged 40 or older with multiple myeloma.

A single count supports this clonotype. This may arise from a read error, as a much more abundant clone is one base away. This chain links TRBV24-1 with TRBJ2-3, with 10 bases identical to TRBD2. Looked up from germline, CDR1 is KGHDR and CDR2 is SFDVKD. The CDR3 runs 15 residues. The CDR3 nucleotides are TGTGCCACCAGTGATCCAGCGGGGGGGCAAGATATGCAGTATTTT. Translation: CATSDPAGGQDMQYF.

The rearrangement joins TRBV28 to TRBJ1-2; D call uncertain. With 5 bases removed from V and 9 bases from J, the gap between germline ends came to 13 bases. The V gene's germline CDR1 is MDHEN and CDR2 SYDVKM. The length of the CDR3 is 12 residues. CDR3 sequence (DNA): TGTGCCAGCAGTGAGACACTTCCCCGCTACACCTTC. This encodes CASSETLPRYTF.

In its sample, this clonotype was seen a few times. The rearrangement links TRBV29-1 to TRBJ2-7; 8 nucleotides align to TRBD1. The J segment lost 2 bases and the V segment lost 6 bases, leaving 9 bases of the junction unmatched. The germline CDR1 and CDR2 sequences are SQVTM and ANQGSEA. The CDR3 runs to 14 residues. This CDR3 reads CSVQGTGAAYEQYF. CDR3 nucleotide sequence: TGCAGCGTCCAAGGGACAGGAGCCGCCTACGAGCAGTACTTC.

At least ten counts were recorded for this clonotype. This chain links TRBV19 with TRBJ1-5; TRBD1 is a possible D gene (5 bases). Germline V gene data show CDR1 as LNHDA and CDR2 as SQIVND (reference sequence). The CDR3 consists of 15 residues. Trimming pared 6 bases from V and 1 base from J, leaving 13 bases between. The CDR3 region has the DNA TGTGCCAGTAGAGTCGGGACGGTGAGCAATCAGCCCCAGCATTTT. It specifies CASRVGTVSNQPQHF.

The sample holds many counts of this clonotype. The chain has TRBV6-1 and TRBJ2-2; D is possibly TRBD2 (6 bases). The V and J ends lost 6 bases and 0 bases respectively, with 17 bases between them. Looked up from germline, CDR1 is MNHNS and CDR2 is SASEGT. The CDR3 has 17 residues. CDR3 protein: CASRGGAPNSNTGELFF. As DNA, the CDR3 is TGTGCCAGCAGGGGGGGTGCGCCCAACTCGAACACCGGGGAGCTGTTTTTT.

Many counts were recorded for this clonotype. This chain joins TRBV3-1 and TRBJ2-1, with D maybe TRBD1 (5 bases). The V end lost 4 bases, the J end lost 5 bases, and 15 bases lay between the germline ends. CDR3 length: 15 residues. Looked up from germline, CDR1 is LGHDT and CDR2 is YNNKEL (reference sequence). The CDR3 sequence: CASSLGRVGDNEQFF. CDR3 DNA: TGTGCCAGCAGCCTGGGCAGGGTTGGGGACAATGAGCAGTTCTTC.

This clonotype was seen ten or more times. This chain joins TRBV28 and TRBJ2-1, with 11 bases aligning to TRBD1. With V trimmed by 8 bases and J by 7 bases, 16 bases remained unmatched. The CDR3 has 17 amino acids. Germline V gene data show CDR1 as MDHEN and CDR2 as SYDVKM. CDR3 loop: CASQPSGGQGARNEQFF. The DNA of the CDR3 is TGTGCCAGCCAACCCTCTGGTGGACAGGGGGCAAGAAATGAGCAGTTCTTC. The full variable domain, rest sourced from reference TRBV28 and TRBJ2-1, is DVKVTQSSRYLVKRTGEKVFLECVQDMDHENMFWYRQDPGLGLRLIYFSYDVKMKEKGDIPEGYSVSREKKERFSLILESASTNQTSMYLCASQPSGGQGARNEQFFGPGTRLTVL.

On this clonotype itself: One end of the junction varies from germline; a read error may be responsible. V and J are TRBV5-4 and TRBJ2-2; D might be TRBD1 or TRBD2, each matching 5 bases. The germline CDR1 and CDR2 sequences are SGHNT and YYREEE (reference sequence). The CDR3 contains 15 residues. CDR3 bases: TGTGCCAGCAGCCAGGGACGGGCGGACACCGGGGAGCCGTTTTTT. Amino acid sequence: CASSQGRADTGEPFF.

This clonotype was detected only a few times. This rearrangement joins TRBV5-1 to TRBJ1-5; no clear D gene. This CDR3 region has 15 residues. V lost 4 bases, J lost 0 bases, and 11 bases lay in between. The V gene's germline CDR1 is SGHRS and CDR2 YFSETQ. The CDR3 spells CASSPLDGSNQPQHF. For the CDR3, the DNA is TGCGCCAGCAGCCCATTGGACGGTAGCAATCAGCCCCAGCATTTT.

Note on this clonotype: A read error may be the cause here, since a much bigger clone is one base away. The missing conserved phenylalanine or tryptophan at the end of this CDR3 makes a read error likely. The V call is TRBV6-5, the J call TRBJ1-2; 8 positions match TRBD1. V lost 0 bases and J lost 3; bases outside the gene matches: 9. The germline V gene encodes CDR1 MNHEY and CDR2 SVGAGI. CDR3 length: 17 amino acids. The CDR3 sequence is CASSYSRAGGVDYGYTV. CDR3 in DNA: TGTGCCAGCAGTTACTCGAGGGCAGGGGGCGTCGACTATGGCTACACCGTC.

At least ten counts were recorded for this clonotype. The V call is TRBV28, the J call TRBJ1-6; no clear D. CDR3 length: 12 amino acids. The V gene's germline CDR1 is MDHEN and CDR2 SYDVKM. The V end lost 3 bases, the J end lost 9 bases, and 6 bases lay between the germline ends. The CDR3 DNA is TGTGCCAGCAGTTTGACCGGTTCACCCCTCCACTTT. Translation: CASSLTGSPLHF.

On this clonotype itself: A read error is possible here, since a much larger clone lies one base away. CDR3 sequence (DNA): TGTGCCAGCAGTTTAGGCGTCGGGGGGCTGTTTTTT. Amino acid sequence: CASSLGVGGLFF. The chain links TRBV12-3 or TRBV12-4 to TRBJ2-2; TRBD2 might be the D (6 bases). CDR3 length: 12 amino acids.

About this clonotype itself: The conserved final phenylalanine or tryptophan is absent from the CDR3, which likely points to a read error. This chain links TRBV28 with TRBJ2-2; 7 positions match TRBD2. V trimming: 7 bases; J trimming: 6 bases; junction bases outside the gene matches: 14. Germline V gives CDR1 MDHEN, CDR2 SYDVKM. The CDR3 runs to 16 residues. CDR3 amino acids: CASTTGHEGGSGELFS. The CDR3 bases are TGTGCCAGCACCACCGGACACGAGGGAGGGTCCGGGGAGCTGTTTTCT.

In this sample, this clonotype turned up many times. The chain couples TRBV19 to TRBJ2-2, with 8 bases fitting TRBD2. The V segment lost 3 bases and the J segment 5 bases; nucleotides outside the gene matches: 8. The CDR3 loop spans 16 amino acids. Germline V gene sequence: CDR1 LNHDA, CDR2 SQIVND (reference sequence). The CDR3 nucleotides are TGTGCCAGTAGTATCTTCGGTAGCGGGGCTACCGGGGAGCTGTTTTTT. It specifies CASSIFGSGATGELFF.

This clonotype was seen ten or more times. V gene TRBV9 combines with J gene TRBJ2-2; D is uncertain. This CDR3 region has 16 residues. The V gene's germline CDR1 is SGDLS and CDR2 YYNGEE. Trimming took 0 bases from V and 2 from J, leaving 11 bases between them. CDR3 nucleotide sequence: TGTGCCAGCAGCGTAGGAAATAGCCCTAACACCGGGGAGCTGTTTTTT. Protein sequence: CASSVGNSPNTGELFF.

Regarding this clonotype: This may stem from a read error, because a much larger clone lies one nucleotide away. This chain uses TRBV18 with TRBJ1-1; 9 positions match TRBD1. Germline V CDR1 and CDR2: KGHSH, LQKENI. The CDR3 is made up of 13 amino acids. The CDR3 DNA reads TGTGCCAGCTCGGGACAGGGTCGCACTGGAGCTTTCTTT. It encodes CASSGQGRTGAFF.

At least ten counts were recorded for this clonotype. The V gene is TRBV5-5, the J gene TRBJ1-1, with D unclear. Germline CDR1 SGHKS, CDR2 YYEKEE (reference sequence). Trimming shortened V by 0 bases and J by 1 base, and 7 bases separated the two germline ends. There are 14 residues in the CDR3. CDR3 sequence (DNA): TGTGCCAGCAGCTTGGCGCTGGCGAACACTGAAGCTTTCTTT. This translates into CASSLALANTEAFF.

This clonotype was counted many times. The J gene is TRBJ2-5, the V gene TRBV6-5; possibly TRBD1 or TRBD2 for D (5 bases each). CDR3 length equals 15 residues. Trimming removed 5 bases from V and 4 bases from J, with 17 bases in between. Germline V CDR1 and CDR2: MNHEY, SVGAGI. DNA of the CDR3: TGTGCCAGCAGTGACGGGACGGCGCTAAGAGAGACCCAGTACTTC. Its protein is CASSDGTALRETQYF.